One and the same sample provided the 17 T cell receptor beta chains below, sequenced in a study of blood T cells in healthy people across ages. A second roughly 7 to 11 cycle PCR used barcoded and J-beta primers. TCRdb reprocessed the 5' RACE reads via MiXCR and lists one record per CDR3 protein. The data contain about 680,000 distinct CDR3 sequences, around 49% of them singletons. Material: blood. The receptors here all came from an older woman in good health.

The chain combines TRBV21-1 with TRBJ2-4; the table's D call, TRBD1, was not checked against the DNA. TRBV21-1 is deemed a pseudogene. The CDR3 contains 16 residues. DNA for the CDR3: TGTGCCAGCAGCACTCGGACACCTAGGTCCAAAAACATTCAGTACTTC. This sequence encodes CASSTRTPRSKNIQYF.

The J gene is TRBJ2-3, the V gene TRBV4-2; 10 bases map to TRBD2. V trimming: 1 base; J trimming: 4 bases; junction bases outside the gene matches: 11. Germline V gene lookup returns CDR1 LGHNA and CDR2 YNFKEQ. This CDR3 spans 18 amino acids. DNA for the CDR3: TGTGCCAGCAGCCAAGCCACCGAACTAGCGGGGAAGGCAGATACGCAGTATTTT. This encodes CASSQATELAGKADTQYF.

This chain joins TRBV5-1 and TRBJ2-1; 7 bases match TRBD2. Matching the DNA end better, TRBJ2-7 makes the J call doubtful. The CDR3 length is 17 residues. Per the germline V gene, CDR1 is SGHRS and CDR2 is YFSETQ. CDR3 in DNA: TGCGCCAGCAGCTTGTGGGCGGGAGCGAGCTCCTACAATGAGCAGTACTTC. It translates to CASSLWAGASSYNEQYF.

As regards this clonotype: One end of the junction does not line up with germline, which may come from a read error. The V gene is TRBV7-8, the J gene TRBJ2-5; no reliable D call. Germline values: CDR1 SGHVS, CDR2 FQNEAQ. The CDR3 is made up of 12 amino acids. CDR3 coding DNA: TGTGCCAGCAACTTAGCCGGGGAGACCCAGTACTTC. Translating it yields CASNLAGETQYF.

This clonotype occurred once. The chain employs TRBV4-3 and TRBJ1-4; D not certain. V was pared by 0 bases and J by 0 bases, with 5 bases between. Germline V gives CDR1 LGHNA, CDR2 YSLEER. This CDR3 region has 15 residues. Written as DNA, the CDR3 is TGCGCCAGCAGCCAAGACCTTGCAACTAATGAAAAACTGTTTTTT. It encodes CASSQDLATNEKLFF.

This chain links TRBV7-9 with TRBJ2-6; the D is unclear. The CDR3 is made up of 17 amino acids. Trimming took off 3 bases at V and 0 bases at J, with 12 bases between the two ends. The germline CDR1 and CDR2 sequences are SEHNR and FQNEAQ (reference sequence). The CDR3 coding sequence is TGTGCCAGCAGCTTCCTAGATTACGGCTCTGGGGCCAACGTCCTGACTTTC. Amino acid sequence: CASSFLDYGSGANVLTF.

This clonotype has a handful of counts. The chain combines TRBV6-6 with TRBJ2-7; D may be TRBD1 (6 bases). Trimming took off 5 bases at V and 2 bases at J, with 10 bases between the two ends. Germline CDR1 and CDR2: MNHNY and SVGAGI (reference sequence). The CDR3 is 13 residues long. CDR3 sequence reads: CASSDGQTYEQYF. The CDR3 DNA is TGTGCCAGCAGTGACGGACAGACCTACGAGCAGTACTTC.

The chain combines TRBV6-6 with TRBJ2-1; D call uncertain. V lost 6 bases to trimming and J lost 0 bases, with 9 bases between them. The CDR3 has 14 residues. Germline V gene sequence: CDR1 MNHNY, CDR2 SVGAGI (reference sequence). CDR3 nucleotide sequence: TGTGCCAGCAGAACAGCCAGCTCCTACAATGAGCAGTTCTTC. Its translation: CASRTASSYNEQFF.

This clonotype showed up just a few times. The rearrangement joins TRBV27 to TRBJ2-6; D gene ambiguous. CDR1 and CDR2 from the germline V gene are MNHEY and SMNVEV (reference sequence). V was cut by 4 bases and J by 2 bases, with 9 bases left in between. This CDR3 region has 15 residues. The DNA of the CDR3 is TGTGCCAGCAGTTCCCTTCGGACTGGGGCCAACGTCCTGACTTTC. This codes for CASSSLRTGANVLTF.

The chain recombines TRBV24-1 with TRBJ2-7, with 8 bases that match TRBD2. The length of the CDR3 is 13 residues. The germline CDR1 and CDR2 sequences are KGHDR and SFDVKD. J gave up 7 bases and V 12 bases, and 13 bases lay outside the gene matches. The CDR3 coding sequence is TGTGCCGTAGCGGGGCTCTCCTACAATGAGCAGTACTTC. Its protein product is CAVAGLSYNEQYF.

The rearrangement joins TRBV20-1 to TRBJ2-1; 7 nucleotides line up with TRBD2. Germline V gene data show CDR1 as DFQATT and CDR2 as SNEGSKA (reference sequence). CDR3 length: 14 amino acids. Losses at the gene ends were 0 bases for V and 10 bases for J; bases not matched to a gene: 9. The CDR3 region has the DNA TGCAGTGCTAGAGAGATGGGAGTGGGGGGGGAGCAGTTCTTC. It translates to CSAREMGVGGEQFF.

The genes are TRBV29-1 and TRBJ2-4; 10 bases are a match to TRBD1. CDR3 length: 15 amino acids. The J segment lost 3 bases and the V segment lost 5 bases, leaving 7 bases of the junction unmatched. The germline gives CDR1 SQVTM, CDR2 ANQGSEA. This chain's CDR3 is CSVTGDRGDKNIQYF. In nucleotides, the CDR3 is TGCAGCGTTACTGGGGACAGGGGTGACAAAAACATTCAGTACTTC.

This clonotype was counted only a few times. This chain joins TRBV10-3 and TRBJ2-1; no reliable D call. The CDR3 is made up of 13 amino acids. The V and J ends lost 8 bases and 0 bases respectively, with 8 bases between them. In germline, CDR1 is ENHRY, CDR2 SYGVKD. The DNA of the CDR3 is TGTGCCATCTTTTCTCTCTCCTACAATGAGCAGTTCTTC. Residues: CAIFSLSYNEQFF.

This clonotype occurred a few times. The genes are TRBV4-3 and TRBJ2-1; D is possibly TRBD1 (5 bases). Germline CDR1 reads LGHNA; CDR2 reads YSLEER. The CDR3 runs 14 residues. V was shortened by 0 bases and J by 2 bases, with 5 bases between the two germline ends. The CDR3 region has the DNA TGCGCCAGCAGCCAAGAAGGGGCCTACAATGAGCAGTTCTTC. This translates into CASSQEGAYNEQFF.

There are a few counts of this clonotype. This chain uses TRBV10-2 with TRBJ2-1; 7 bases are shared with TRBD2. Germline values: CDR1 WSHSY, CDR2 SAAADI. This CDR3 spans 15 amino acids. V dropped 2 bases and J dropped 3; count of bases not matched to a gene: 4. The CDR3 protein is CASSEGLGVYNEQFF. DNA of the CDR3: TGCGCCAGCAGTGAGGGACTAGGGGTCTACAATGAGCAGTTCTTC.

V and J are TRBV4-2 and TRBJ1-4; TRBD1 matches at 8 bases. J was trimmed by 6 bases and V by 0 bases; bases with no gene match: 6. The CDR3 extends over 16 amino acids. CDR1 LGHNA and CDR2 YNFKEQ come from the germline V gene. CDR3 loop: CASSQDMAGGDEKLFF. The CDR3 nucleotides read TGTGCCAGCAGCCAAGATATGGCAGGGGGCGATGAAAAACTGTTTTTT.

V usage is TRBV15 and J usage is TRBJ2-5; D perhaps matches TRBD2 (5 bases). CDR1 and CDR2 from the germline V gene are LNHNV and YYDKDF (reference sequence). With 1 base removed from V and 5 bases from J, the gap between germline ends came to 14 bases. The CDR3 loop spans 15 amino acids. Here the CDR3 DNA reads TGTGCCACCAGCAGAGGTTTCGGGGATCAGGAGACCCAGTACTTC. Its translation: CATSRGFGDQETQYF.